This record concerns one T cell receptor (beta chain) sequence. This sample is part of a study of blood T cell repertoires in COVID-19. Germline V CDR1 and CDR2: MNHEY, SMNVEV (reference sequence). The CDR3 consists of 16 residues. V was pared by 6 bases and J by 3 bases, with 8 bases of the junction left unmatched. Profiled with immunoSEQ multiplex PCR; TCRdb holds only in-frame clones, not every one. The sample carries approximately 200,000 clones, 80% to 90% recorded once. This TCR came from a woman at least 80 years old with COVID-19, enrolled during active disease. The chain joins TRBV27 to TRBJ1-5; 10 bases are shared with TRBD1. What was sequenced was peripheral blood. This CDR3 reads CASRGTGTGDNQPQHF. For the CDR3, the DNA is TGTGCCAGCAGGGGTACCGGGACAGGGGACAATCAGCCCCAGCATTTT.